The 29 T cell receptor beta chains below come from one sample, sequenced in a study of blood T cells in healthy people across ages. Alongside a J-beta primer mix, a sample-barcoded 5' primer served in a second PCR lasting about 7 to 12 cycles. Using its own MiXCR run on the 5' RACE reads, TCRdb lists one record per CDR3 protein. Here the sample spans 600,000 to 1,000,000 distinct CDR3 sequences, 25% being singletons. The data were also submitted as part of a second study, on T cells of mothers and their children.

The sample was blood. The source of these receptors is a boy aged 5-17 years in good health.

The V gene is TRBV23-1, the J gene TRBJ2-7, with 10 bases identical to TRBD1. TRBV23-1 is given ORF status, its function remaining uncertain. V trimming: 5 bases; J trimming: 4 bases; junction bases outside the gene matches: 8. The CDR3 spans 15 residues. The CDR3 region is CASSTTGQGSYEQYF. For the CDR3, the DNA is TGCGCCAGCAGTACGACGGGACAGGGGTCGTACGAGCAGTACTTC.

The chain combines TRBV12-3 or TRBV12-4 with TRBJ2-1; 8 nucleotides match TRBD2. Trimming at V came to 7 bases and at J to 3 bases, leaving 11 bases not matched to a gene. This CDR3 region has 16 residues. The CDR3, as DNA: TGTGCCAGCACTTTTTTTTCGGGGGGGAGCTACAATGAGCAGTTCTTC. This gives the protein CASTFFSGGSYNEQFF.

Many counts were recorded for this clonotype. The V call is TRBV27, the J call TRBJ2-6, with D unresolved. CDR1 is MNHEY and CDR2 is SMNVEV in the germline V gene (reference sequence). Trimming stripped 3 bases from V and 3 bases from J, with 3 bases between. The CDR3 sequence is 13 residues long. CDR3 DNA sequence: TGTGCCAGCAGTTTGCTTGGGGCCAACGTCCTGACTTTC. It codes for CASSLLGANVLTF.

This clonotype was seen a few times. This chain uses TRBV6-5 with TRBJ1-2; TRBD1 matches 7 bases. Germline CDR1 is MNHEY and CDR2 is SVGAGI. The CDR3 consists of 13 residues. The ends lost 5 bases at V and 4 bases at J; junction bases unmatched: 4. CDR3 sequence (DNA): TGTGCCAGCAGTGCCAACAGGGGCTATGGCTACACCTTC. Its translation: CASSANRGYGYTF.

This clonotype was seen more than once but under ten times. The chain carries TRBV30 and TRBJ2-2; weak D call: TRBD1 (6 bases). The CDR3 is 17 residues long. Germline values: CDR1 GTSNPN, CDR2 SVGIG (reference sequence). V was shortened by 0 bases and J by 4 bases, with 18 bases between the two germline ends. Here the CDR3 DNA reads TGTGCCTGGAGTGTACAGGGTAGGACAGAGAGCACCGGGGAGCTGTTTTTT. Translating gives CAWSVQGRTESTGELFF.

This clonotype was counted a few times. V usage is TRBV9 and J usage is TRBJ1-6; D remains ambiguous. This CDR3 contains 14 residues. The germline V and J ends were trimmed by 0 bases and 7 bases, with 8 bases remaining between them. The germline V gene encodes CDR1 SGDLS and CDR2 YYNGEE. The DNA for the CDR3 is TGTGCCAGCAGCGTAGGAGGAATCAATTCACCCCTCCACTTT. As protein: CASSVGGINSPLHF.

This clonotype was observed a few times. The gene calls are TRBV7-2 and TRBJ2-1; 7 bases map to TRBD2. The CDR3 is 15 amino acids. V shed 5 bases and J 5 bases; nucleotides not matched to a gene: 9. Germline values: CDR1 SGHTA, CDR2 FQGNSA. In nucleotides, the CDR3 is TGTGCCAGCAGCCCCCGTCAAGCGGGGAACAATGAGCAGTTCTTC. Protein sequence: CASSPRQAGNNEQFF.

The count of this clonotype is one. The chain uses TRBV6-2 or TRBV6-3 and TRBJ1-1, with 8 bases aligning to TRBD1. V lost 0 bases, J lost 5 bases, and 8 bases stayed unmatched. Germline V CDR1 and CDR2: MNHEY, SVGEGT. This CDR3 has 16 amino acids. In nucleotides, the CDR3 is TGTGCCAGCAGTTACTCTGCGACAGGGGTGGGTACTGAAGCTTTCTTT. It specifies CASSYSATGVGTEAFF.

With regard to this clonotype: The junction differs from germline at one of its ends, possibly a read error. The rearrangement uses TRBV7-2 and TRBJ2-1; D is unclear. The J call is uncertain, as TRBJ2-5 better fits the DNA end. The CDR3 is 14 residues long. Germline loops: CDR1 SGHTA, CDR2 FQGNSA. CDR3 amino acids: CASSLGPAKGTQYF. CDR3 bases: TGTGCCAGCAGTTTAGGGCCAGCGAAAGGGACCCAGTACTTC.

The chain joins TRBV14 to TRBJ2-1, with D tentatively TRBD2 (6 bases). The J call may be in error: the DNA end matches TRBJ2-5 better. CDR3 size: 16 residues. Germline assignment: CDR1 SGHDN and CDR2 FVKESK. Written as DNA, the CDR3 is TGTGCCAGCAGCCAAGATCTTACCGGGAGTTGGGAGACCCAGTACTTC. Amino acid sequence: CASSQDLTGSWETQYF.

The chain combines TRBV6-2 or TRBV6-3 with TRBJ2-7; 12 nucleotides match TRBD2. The germline CDR1 and CDR2 sequences are MNHEY and SVGEGT. CDR3 length: 16 amino acids. Unmatched junction bases numbered 5, after V lost 5 bases and J lost 0 bases. The DNA for the CDR3 is TGTGCCAGCAGTGACGGACTAGCGGGAATCTCCTACGAGCAGTACTTC. Protein product: CASSDGLAGISYEQYF.

This chain connects TRBV18 to TRBJ1-6, with 8 bases fitting TRBD1. J was trimmed by 9 bases and V by 4 bases; bases with no gene match: 8. The germline V gene has CDR1 KGHSH and CDR2 LQKENI. The CDR3 runs 15 residues. CDR3 amino acids: CASSRSTGELSPLHF. The CDR3 nucleotides are TGTGCCAGCTCACGGTCGACAGGGGAACTTTCACCCCTCCACTTT.

V is TRBV18 and J is TRBJ2-5; TRBD2 aligns across 10 bases. The CDR3 runs to 20 residues. V lost 0 bases to trimming and J lost 5 bases; unmatched junction nucleotides: 18. CDR1 is KGHSH, CDR2 LQKENI, per germline. The CDR3 here is CASSPPGPAGGPTHKETQYF. The CDR3, as DNA: TGTGCCAGCTCACCACCGGGACCAGCGGGGGGGCCGACGCACAAGGAGACCCAGTACTTC.

This clonotype was seen more than once but under ten times. This sequence joins TRBV7-2 and TRBJ1-1; D is possibly TRBD1 (5 bases). This CDR3 comprises 16 residues. Germline CDR1 reads SGHTA; CDR2 reads FQGNSA. V lost 2 bases, J lost 4 bases, and 17 bases lay in between. CDR3 nucleotides: TGTGCCAGCAGCTTAAGTTTGGGGCCGGGAGGCACTGAAGCTTTCTTT. Encoded protein: CASSLSLGPGGTEAFF.

V gene TRBV7-9 combines with J gene TRBJ2-3, with a weak D call TRBD2 (6 bases). V was shortened by 2 bases and J by 4 bases, with 10 bases between the two germline ends. Germline V gene data show CDR1 as SEHNR and CDR2 as FQNEAQ (reference sequence). The CDR3 spans 14 residues. CDR3 region: CASSLTSSSDTQYF. CDR3 DNA sequence: TGTGCCAGCAGCTTAACTAGCTCCTCAGATACGCAGTATTTT.

This clonotype was counted only a few times. J is TRBJ1-2 and V is TRBV28; D is undetermined. Trimming stripped 6 bases from V and 1 base from J, with 12 bases between. CDR1 and CDR2 from the germline V gene are MDHEN and SYDVKM. The CDR3 loop spans 14 amino acids. This chain's CDR3 is CASSFVQRNYGYTF. Written as DNA, the CDR3 is TGTGCCAGCAGCTTCGTACAGCGTAACTATGGCTACACCTTC.

This chain joins TRBV7-2 and TRBJ1-2; TRBD1 matches 11 bases. Germline CDR1 SGHTA, CDR2 FQGNSA. This CDR3 contains 14 residues. Trimming at V came to 5 bases and at J to 8 bases, leaving 7 bases not matched to a gene. The CDR3 bases are TGTGCCAGCAGCCCCCAGGACAGGGGGCGAGGCTACACCTTC. This translates into CASSPQDRGRGYTF.

This clonotype was counted only a few times. The chain combines TRBV27 with TRBJ2-7; TRBD1 or TRBD2 may be the D gene (5 bases each). The length of the CDR3 is 16 residues. The germline gives CDR1 MNHEY, CDR2 SMNVEV (reference sequence). Trimming cost V 5 bases and J 0 bases, with 17 bases left between them. CDR3 sequence: CASSPYGTSGSYEQYF. The CDR3 DNA reads as TGTGCCAGCAGTCCATACGGGACGTCGGGCTCCTACGAGCAGTACTTC.

To note about this clonotype: Just one base apart from a much larger clone, this may be a read error. The V call is TRBV2, the J call TRBJ1-5, with a possible D match to TRBD1 (5 bases). Between the trimmed V and J ends, which lost 8 bases and 1 base, there was a span of 15 bases. Germline V gene lookup returns CDR1 SNHLY and CDR2 FYNNEI. CDR3 size: 15 residues. CDR3 coding DNA: TGTGCCAGCCGGAGGGAGGGGTCGAGCAATCAGCCCCAGCATTTT. This sequence encodes CASRREGSSNQPQHF.

A word on this clonotype: Since a much larger clone is just one base distant, this may be a read error. The rearrangement links TRBV28 to TRBJ1-1; D is perhaps TRBD1 (6 bases). Germline V gives CDR1 MDHEN, CDR2 SYDVKM. This CDR3 spans 13 amino acids. The CDR3 bases are TGTGCCGGCAGTTCAGGGGCGGACACTGAAGCTTTCTTT. Its translation: CAGSSGADTEAFF.

The table lists this clonotype with a few counts. The chain links TRBV12-3 or TRBV12-4 to TRBJ1-2; D is uncertain. V was clipped by 5 bases and J by 0 bases, with 10 bases between them. CDR3 length equals 14 residues. The CDR3 DNA sequence: TGTGCCAGCAGTACGAGGACGACTAACTATGGCTACACCTTC. Protein: CASSTRTTNYGYTF.

This clonotype was seen more than once but under ten times. The chain is built from TRBV7-2 and TRBJ1-4; D is unresolved. Looked up from germline, CDR1 is SGHTA and CDR2 is FQGNSA. V was cut by 2 bases and J by 8 bases, with 9 bases left in between. This CDR3 comprises 13 residues. The chain's CDR3 is CASSLSISEKLFF. CDR3 in DNA: TGTGCCAGCAGCTTATCGATTTCCGAAAAACTGTTTTTT.

This clonotype was observed a few times. CDR3 sequence: CATSAARGIYNEQFF. CDR3 DNA sequence: TGTGCCACCAGTGCCGCTAGGGGAATATACAATGAGCAGTTCTTC. J is TRBJ2-1 and V is TRBV24-1; D may be TRBD1 (5 bases). Deletions cut 5 bases from V and 4 bases from J, with 14 bases between. Germline V CDR1 and CDR2: KGHDR, SFDVKD. CDR3 size: 15 residues.

This clonotype was picked up a small number of times. This CDR3 fails to terminate in the conserved phenylalanine or tryptophan, so it likely reflects a read error. The gene calls are TRBV6-6 and TRBJ2-5; D ambiguous. The J call may not be correct, given that the DNA end is closer to TRBJ2-1. The CDR3 extends over 14 amino acids. The V gene's germline CDR1 is MNHNY and CDR2 SVGAGI (reference sequence). The CDR3 DNA follows: TGTGCCAGCAGTTATAGTGGTCTTAACAATGAGCAGTTCCTC. Translated: CASSYSGLNNEQFL.

The rearrangement uses TRBV4-2 and TRBJ1-2; D is unclear. Germline V CDR1 and CDR2: LGHNA, YNFKEQ. CDR3 length: 13 residues. V gave up 0 bases and J gave up 9 bases, with 11 bases separating them. The CDR3 sequence: CASSQEDGSSYTF. The CDR3 DNA is TGTGCCAGCAGCCAAGAAGACGGGTCGAGCTACACCTTC.

The chain links TRBV15 to TRBJ2-7, with 7 nucleotides matching TRBD1. Germline loops: CDR1 LNHNV, CDR2 YYDKDF (reference sequence). The CDR3 is made up of 13 amino acids. Trimming at V came to 3 bases and at J to 7 bases, leaving 6 bases not matched to a gene. CDR3 loop: CATSSDRVGEQYF. CDR3 nucleotides: TGTGCCACCAGCAGCGACAGGGTTGGTGAGCAGTACTTC.

The rearrangement joins TRBV24-1 to TRBJ2-2, with 9 bases lining up with TRBD1. Germline-derived CDR1 and CDR2 are KGHDR and SFDVKD. CDR3 length: 17 amino acids. The V segment lost 1 base and the J segment 4 bases; nucleotides outside the gene matches: 6. The CDR3 DNA sequence: TGTGCCACCAGTGATTTTCGGACAGGGGAATTCACCGGGGAGCTGTTTTTT. Translating gives CATSDFRTGEFTGELFF.

This rearrangement joins TRBV30 to TRBJ1-1, with TRBD1 matching 7 bases. Unmatched junction bases numbered 2, after V lost 1 base and J lost 0 bases. This CDR3 comprises 14 residues. Germline loops: CDR1 GTSNPN, CDR2 SVGIG (reference sequence). CDR3 in amino acids: CAWSGDRMNTEAFF. The CDR3 bases are TGTGCCTGGAGTGGGGACAGAATGAACACTGAAGCTTTCTTT.

Points on this clonotype: The conserved closing phenylalanine or tryptophan is absent in this CDR3, likely reflecting a read error. Because the CDR3's place on the DNA is in doubt, the DNA is left out and the CDR3 is given as listed by TCRdb. The V call is TRBV7-9, the J call TRBJ1-1. Germline V lookup: CDR1 SEHNR, CDR2 FQNEAQ (reference sequence). The CDR3 sequence runs 10 residues, both termini included. This CDR3 is CASSLEKLRS.